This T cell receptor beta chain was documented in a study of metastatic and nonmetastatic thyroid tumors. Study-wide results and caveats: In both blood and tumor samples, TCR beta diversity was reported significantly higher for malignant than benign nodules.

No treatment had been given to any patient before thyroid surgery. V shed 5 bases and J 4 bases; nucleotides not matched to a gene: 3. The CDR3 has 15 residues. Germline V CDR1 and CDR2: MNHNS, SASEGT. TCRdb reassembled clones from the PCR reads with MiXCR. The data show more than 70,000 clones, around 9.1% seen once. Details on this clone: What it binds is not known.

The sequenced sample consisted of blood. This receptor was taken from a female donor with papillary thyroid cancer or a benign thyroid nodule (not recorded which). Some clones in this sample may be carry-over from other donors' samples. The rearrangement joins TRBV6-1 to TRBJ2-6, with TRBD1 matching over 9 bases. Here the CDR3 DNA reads TGTGCCAGCAGTCGACAGGGGGGCGGGGCCAACGTCCTGACTTTC. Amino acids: CASSRQGGGANVLTF.